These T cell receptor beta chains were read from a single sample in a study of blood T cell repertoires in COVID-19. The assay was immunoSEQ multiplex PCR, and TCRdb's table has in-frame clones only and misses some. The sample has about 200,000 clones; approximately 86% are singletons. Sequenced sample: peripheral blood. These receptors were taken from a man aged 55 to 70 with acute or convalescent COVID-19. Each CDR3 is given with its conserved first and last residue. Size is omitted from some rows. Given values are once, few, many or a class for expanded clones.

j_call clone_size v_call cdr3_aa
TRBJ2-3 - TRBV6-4 CASSDSAMSSTDTQYF
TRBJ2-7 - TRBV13 CASSPRTSGVSYEQYF
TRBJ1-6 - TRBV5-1 CASSRGGQGAGSPLHF
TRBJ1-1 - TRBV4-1 CASSQGRGANTEAFF
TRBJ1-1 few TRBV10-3 CAISEEGATTEAFF
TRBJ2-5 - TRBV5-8 CASSRGMGLAGETQYF
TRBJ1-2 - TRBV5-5 CASSLGDSYGYTF
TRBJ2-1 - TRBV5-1 CASSLGLVALLNEQFF
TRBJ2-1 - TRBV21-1 CASSNPTTGGPQGNEQFF
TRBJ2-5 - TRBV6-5 CASSYSMYQETQYF
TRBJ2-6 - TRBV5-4 CASSVGTGTLRGANVLTF
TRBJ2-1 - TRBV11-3 CASSLLAGGHNEQFF
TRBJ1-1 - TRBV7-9 CASSSGTRNTEAFF
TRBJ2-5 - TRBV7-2 CASSRDSRGETQYF
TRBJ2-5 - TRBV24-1 CATSDPPMGATGETQYF
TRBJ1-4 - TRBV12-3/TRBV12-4 CASSRLRGEKLFF
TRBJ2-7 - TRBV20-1 CSASSISSYEQYF
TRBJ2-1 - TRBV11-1 CASSLAQGYGNEQFF
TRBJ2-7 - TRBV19 CASSIGGTGATYEQYF
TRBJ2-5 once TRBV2 CALRRQGTQETQYF
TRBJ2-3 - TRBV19 CASSIETARRQYF
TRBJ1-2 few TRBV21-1 CASSKAWDRGNYGYTF
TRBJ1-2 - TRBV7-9 CASSFEGLLLGYTF
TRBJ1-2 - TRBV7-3 CASSLGSDLSRSHGYTF
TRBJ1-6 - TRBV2 CASSIGRDNSPLHF
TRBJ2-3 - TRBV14 CASSQDHRGLAGATTDTQYF
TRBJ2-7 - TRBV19 CASRQANTYEQYF
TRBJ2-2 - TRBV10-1 CASSESRRTKTGELFF
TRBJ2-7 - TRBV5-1 CASSLGVREDSLTYEQYF
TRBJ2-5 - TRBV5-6 CASSLETSYQETQYF
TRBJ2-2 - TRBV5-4 CASSLVGVSTSGGPTGELFF
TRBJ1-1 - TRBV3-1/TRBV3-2 CASSRKGVDRPNTEAFF
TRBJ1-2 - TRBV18 CASSPDTGRGYTF
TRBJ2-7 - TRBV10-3 CAIRMTGGLEEQYF
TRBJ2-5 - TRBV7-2 CASSARGDQETQYF
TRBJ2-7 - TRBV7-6 CASSPGQGAGYEQYF
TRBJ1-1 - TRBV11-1 CASSLVFTDRGTEAFF
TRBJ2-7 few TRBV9 CASSVGPEPYEQYF
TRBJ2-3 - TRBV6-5 CASIAAQGTQYF
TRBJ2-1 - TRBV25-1 CASRRDSPYNEQFF
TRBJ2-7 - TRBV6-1 CASSEAGTAHSYEQYF
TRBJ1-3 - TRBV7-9 CASSLATGPSSGNTIYF
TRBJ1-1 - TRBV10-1 CASSESSSRDTEAFF
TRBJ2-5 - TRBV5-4 CASSPGGGHAGETQYF
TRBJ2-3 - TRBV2 CASSKDRGSSDTQYF
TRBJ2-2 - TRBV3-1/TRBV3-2 CASSQVRIAPVPTRDTGELFF
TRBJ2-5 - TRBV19 CATQGGRRQETQYF
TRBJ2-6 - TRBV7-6 CASGGASSGANVLTF
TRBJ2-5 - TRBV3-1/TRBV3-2 CASSQDVQGGTQYF
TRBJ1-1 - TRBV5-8 CASSLAERRANTEAFF
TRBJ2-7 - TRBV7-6 CASSGLAGESYEQYF
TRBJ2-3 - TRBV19 CASRPQGWSTDTQYF
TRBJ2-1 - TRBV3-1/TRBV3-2 CASSHSGGAPPNEQFF